This TCR beta chain appears in the sequencing data of a study of metastatic and nonmetastatic thyroid tumors (dated by TCRdb to 2018 to 2020). Regarding the complete study: Repertoires were compared across peripheral blood and tumor or nodule tissue samples from malignant and benign thyroid patients.

Overall study outcomes, separate from this receptor: In both blood and tumor samples, malignant tumors were reported to have significantly higher TCR beta diversity than benign nodules.

This clone was picked up many times. It lacks a known antigen. Nothing much larger sits one base from this clone, and base qualities are not available. None of the patients had been given any treatment before thyroid surgery. Using T-cell receptor beta sequencing, the researchers looked back retrospectively at clinical samples from patients, gathered between about 2011 and 2019. Here V drops 3 bases and J drops 1 base, and the junction holds 13 bases not matched to any gene. Counted from cysteine to phenylalanine, this CDR3 has 20 amino acids. Only the CDR3 DNA stays, 60 bases, in frame from base 1. As encoded in the germline V gene, CDR1 is SGDLS while CDR2 is YYNGEE. Receptor libraries were prepared by PCR. The instrument was an Illumina HiSeq 4000. High-throughput sequencing was used to profile the TCR beta-chain CDR3 region of every patient. On the study's bioinformatics: The researchers built a classifier to tell apart papillary thyroid cancer patients with distant metastasis, based on CDR3 differences among clinicopathological groups. Repertoire diversity was assessed with the Shannon index, and tumor-blood repertoire similarity with the Morisita-Horn index. TCRdb reran the public reads through fastp at Q25 and MiXCR, keeping productive beta chains. V and J calls and clone size were set by TCRdb, not the authors. Counted in this sample were about 39,000 clones; around 20% of them appeared once. The ten largest clones take up about 16% of the sample.

The chain joins TRBV9 to TRBJ2-1; TRBD2 fits 13 bases in the junction. Sequencing was carried out using blood. The clonotype comes from a female donor with papillary thyroid cancer or a benign thyroid nodule (not recorded which). Some clones in this sample may be carry-over from other donors' samples. The sequenced DNA is TGTGCCAGCAGCGCCCACGCCGCACTAGCGGGAGGGCCTTCCTACAATGAGCAGTTCTTC. This encodes CASSAHAALAGGPSYNEQFF.